These T cell receptor beta chains were read from a single sample in a study of blood T cell repertoires in COVID-19. Only in-frame clones appear in the TCRdb table, and some are missing; sequencing was by immunoSEQ multiplex PCR. The sample has 40,000 to 55,000 clones, around 86% seen once. The sample comprised peripheral blood. The receptors come from a human donor in a cohort sampled during active COVID-19. Both conserved end residues are part of each CDR3. D genes are given only for firm matches. Not all rows give a size; the values are once, few, many and, for expanded clones, a class.

J: TRBJ1-2
V: TRBV5-1
D: TRBD1
size: -
DNA: TGCGCCAGCAGCCCGGGACAGCATCTTGGCTACACCTTC
CDR3: CASSPGQHLGYTF

J: TRBJ2-7
V: TRBV27
D: -
size: -
DNA: TGTGCCAGCAGCCCACCGGGTCCAGGGCTTGGTCCCCACTCCGAGCAGTACTTC
CDR3: CASSPPGPGLGPHSEQYF

J: TRBJ2-3
V: TRBV7-9
D: TRBD2
size: -
DNA: TGTGCCAGCAGCGGCGGGGGGCATAGCACAGATACGCAGTATTTT
CDR3: CASSGGGHSTDTQYF

J: TRBJ2-1
V: TRBV12-5
D: TRBD2
size: -
DNA: TGTGCTAGTGGCCCCGGGACTAGCGGGAGTTACAATGAGCAGTTCTTC
CDR3: CASGPGTSGSYNEQFF

J: TRBJ2-7
V: TRBV15
D: TRBD1
size: -
DNA: TGTGCCACCAGCAGGCCTGGACAGGGGACCTACGAGCAGTACTTC
CDR3: CATSRPGQGTYEQYF

J: TRBJ2-7
V: TRBV3-1/TRBV3-2
D: -
size: -
DNA: TGTGCCAGCAGCCAAGGATACGGGAGCTCCTACGAGCAGTACTTC
CDR3: CASSQGYGSSYEQYF

J: TRBJ2-7
V: TRBV7-9
D: -
size: -
DNA: TGTGCCAGCAGCTTCGATATGGGCAGGGTCTCCTACGAGCAGTACTTC
CDR3: CASSFDMGRVSYEQYF

J: TRBJ2-3
V: TRBV7-9
D: -
size: -
DNA: TGTGCCAGCAGCTTAGTTCGGGGGTTAGGAGATACGCAGTATTTT
CDR3: CASSLVRGLGDTQYF

J: TRBJ2-1
V: TRBV12-3/TRBV12-4
D: -
size: once
DNA: TGTGCGAGCAGCGTGGGGCGCTACAATGAGCAGTTCTTC
CDR3: CASSVGRYNEQFF

J: TRBJ2-3
V: TRBV7-9
D: TRBD2
size: once
DNA: TGTGCCAGCAGCTTAGGCGGCGGGGGACCCACAGATACGCAGTATTTT
CDR3: CASSLGGGGPTDTQYF

J: TRBJ1-3
V: TRBV30
D: -
size: -
DNA: TGTGCCTGGAGTGTCAATCCTGGAAACACCATATATTTT
CDR3: CAWSVNPGNTIYF

J: TRBJ1-1
V: TRBV19
D: -
size: -
DNA: TGTGCCAGTAGCTCGGTCATTATGAACACTGAAGCTTTCTTT
CDR3: CASSSVIMNTEAFF

J: TRBJ2-7
V: TRBV7-2
D: TRBD1
size: -
DNA: TGTGCCAGCAGCACCCGACAGGGACCCTACGAGCAGTACTTC
CDR3: CASSTRQGPYEQYF

J: TRBJ2-3
V: TRBV18
D: -
size: once
DNA: TGTGCCAGCTCACCGGCCATAAACACAGATACGCAGTATTTT
CDR3: CASSPAINTDTQYF

J: TRBJ1-5
V: TRBV6-1
D: TRBD1
size: -
DNA: TGTGCCAGCAGTGACAACCCCGGACAGGGAAATCAGCCCCAGCATTTT
CDR3: CASSDNPGQGNQPQHF

J: TRBJ2-7
V: TRBV10-1
D: -
size: few
DNA: TGCGCCAGCAGTGGTCTTAGGGGCTACGAGCAGTACTTC
CDR3: CASSGLRGYEQYF

J: TRBJ2-7
V: TRBV6-5
D: TRBD2
size: -
DNA: TGTGCCAGCAGTTACTCAGGCGGGAGTCCCTACGAGCAGTACTTC
CDR3: CASSYSGGSPYEQYF

J: TRBJ2-3
V: TRBV12-5
D: -
size: few
DNA: TGTGCTAGTGGGCCCCCCGTTAGCCTCAGCACGAATACGCAGTATTTT
CDR3: CASGPPVSLSTNTQYF

J: TRBJ1-2
V: TRBV30
D: TRBD1
size: -
DNA: TGTGCCTGGAGTGTAAAAGGACAGGGGGCGGCTAACTATGGCTACACCTTC
CDR3: CAWSVKGQGAANYGYTF

J: TRBJ1-2
V: TRBV7-2
D: TRBD1
size: -
DNA: TGTGCCAGCACTCCCCACCCCACAGGGGGGGGCTATGGCTACACCTTC
CDR3: CASTPHPTGGGYGYTF

J: TRBJ2-3
V: TRBV4-3
D: -
size: -
DNA: TGCGCCAGCAGCCAGAATACCAGGGCAGATACGCAGTATTTT
CDR3: CASSQNTRADTQYF

J: TRBJ2-7
V: TRBV9
D: -
size: once
DNA: TGTGCCAGCAGCGTAGCCCCCTACTACGAGCAGTACTTC
CDR3: CASSVAPYYEQYF